The 21 T cell receptor beta chains in this list originate from one sample, sequenced in a study of T cell responses to AZD1222 COVID-19 vaccine (dated by TCRdb to the early 2020s). What the time point label conveys for this sample: baseline before first vaccination. The library was generated by the immunoSEQ multiplex PCR assay. Not all clones reach the TCRdb copy of this immuneACCESS table, which keeps in-frame sequences only. Checked studies attribute under half of the gap to unresolved V genes and leave the rest unexplained. The sample contains a few hundred thousand clones, 93% of them found a single time. Around 0.6% of the sample comes from the top ten. The input for sequencing was peripheral blood, taken on day 0 of AZD1222 vaccination. These receptors all come from an adult in good health.

The V and J genes are TRBV28 and TRBJ1-1; TRBD1 matches at 7 bases. Germline CDR1 is MDHEN and CDR2 is SYDVKM. Trimming removed 4 bases from V and 7 bases from J; junction bases left unmatched: 6. The CDR3 is made up of 13 amino acids. CDR3 in amino acids: CASSSWTGREAFF. The CDR3, as DNA: TGTGCCAGCAGTTCTTGGACAGGCCGTGAAGCTTTCTTT.

The V gene is TRBV28, the J gene TRBJ2-7, with 10 bases that match TRBD2. The CDR3 extends over 15 amino acids. The J segment lost 4 bases and the V segment lost 6 bases, leaving 9 bases of the junction unmatched. Germline CDR1 and CDR2: MDHEN and SYDVKM. The CDR3 spells CASRVLAGDAYEQYF. The CDR3 DNA sequence: TGTGCCAGCAGGGTCCTAGCGGGGGATGCATACGAGCAGTACTTC.

This clone was seen only once. This rearrangement joins TRBV7-9 to TRBJ2-1; maybe TRBD2 (6 bases). Trimming removed 5 bases at V and 4 bases at J, with 15 bases between. CDR1 is SEHNR and CDR2 is FQNEAQ in the germline V gene (reference sequence). The CDR3 has 15 residues. The CDR3 protein is CASSQVGDSYNEQFF. In DNA form, the CDR3 reads TGTGCCAGCAGCCAAGTGGGGGACTCGTACAATGAGCAGTTCTTC.

V gene TRBV2 combines with J gene TRBJ2-5; D is possibly TRBD2 (5 bases). In germline, CDR1 is SNHLY, CDR2 FYNNEI. CDR3 length: 13 amino acids. Between the trimmed V and J ends, which lost 3 bases and 7 bases, there was a span of 12 bases. This CDR3 reads CASSEVLAGTQYF. CDR3 bases: TGTGCCAGCAGTGAGGTGCTAGCAGGGACCCAGTACTTC.

This clone was seen more than once but under ten times. The V and J genes are TRBV15 and TRBJ2-2, with a possible D match to TRBD2 (5 bases). The CDR3 extends over 16 amino acids. Trimming cost V 0 bases and J 7 bases, with 15 bases left between them. The V gene's germline CDR1 is LNHNV and CDR2 YYDKDF (reference sequence). The CDR3 reads CATSRDSLASSGELFF. In DNA, the CDR3 is TGTGCCACCAGCAGAGATAGCCTAGCTAGCAGCGGGGAGCTGTTTTTT. The full variable domain, in which reference TRBV15 and TRBJ2-2 provide the parts outside the CDR3, is DAMVIQNPRYQVTQFGKPVTLSCSQTLNHNVMYWYQQKSSQAPKLLFHYYDKDFNNEADTPDNFQSRRPNTSFCFLDIRSPGLGDTAMYLCATSRDSLASSGELFFGEGSRLTVL.

This chain connects TRBV7-9 to TRBJ1-2; possibly TRBD1 for D (5 bases). V lost 6 bases and J 5 bases, leaving 16 bases between the germline ends. The CDR3 is made up of 14 amino acids. Germline CDR1 SEHNR, CDR2 FQNEAQ (reference sequence). The chain's CDR3 is CASSRVGTGYGYTF. The CDR3 DNA reads TGTGCCAGCAGTCGCGTCGGGACGGGGTATGGCTACACCTTC.

The chain employs TRBV19 and TRBJ2-7; 7 bases align to TRBD2. Germline V lookup: CDR1 LNHDA, CDR2 SQIVND (reference sequence). V was pared by 5 bases and J by 2 bases, with 6 bases of the junction left unmatched. This CDR3 comprises 14 residues. In DNA form, the CDR3 reads TGTGCCAGTAGTGGTAGCGGGCGAGCCTACGAGCAGTACTTC. Translated, it gives CASSGSGRAYEQYF.

The chain has TRBV19 and TRBJ2-7, with 8 bases that match TRBD2. Trimming removed 6 bases from V and 2 bases from J; junction bases left unmatched: 9. Germline V gene sequence: CDR1 LNHDA, CDR2 SQIVND (reference sequence). CDR3 length: 15 amino acids. DNA for the CDR3: TGTGCCAGTAGGTGGGCTAGCGGGCGGACCTACGAGCAGTACTTC. Its protein product is CASRWASGRTYEQYF.

The chain uses TRBV2 and TRBJ1-1; D unresolved. Trimming removed 0 bases at V and 6 bases at J, with 14 bases between. Germline lookup yields CDR1 SNHLY and CDR2 FYNNEI. The length of the CDR3 is 15 residues. The CDR3 region is CASSEAREARAEAFF. CDR3 coding DNA: TGTGCCAGCAGTGAAGCGCGCGAAGCGAGGGCTGAAGCTTTCTTT.

This sequence joins TRBV5-1 and TRBJ2-7; 7 bases are shared with TRBD1. The J segment lost 4 bases and the V segment lost 0 bases, leaving 7 bases of the junction unmatched. Germline CDR1 reads SGHRS; CDR2 reads YFSETQ. This CDR3 comprises 15 residues. In DNA, the CDR3 is TGCGCCAGCAGCTTGGCCGGGACAGTGTCTTACGAGCAGTACTTC. Translated: CASSLAGTVSYEQYF.

The chain carries TRBV5-1 and TRBJ2-5; TRBD1 matches 7 bases. Germline V lookup: CDR1 SGHRS, CDR2 YFSETQ. The CDR3 consists of 13 residues. Trimming cost V 3 bases and J 3 bases; bases outside gene matches: 2. CDR3 protein: CASSSGQEETQYF. The CDR3 DNA sequence: TGCGCCAGCAGCTCTGGACAGGAAGAGACCCAGTACTTC. Using reference TRBV5-1 and TRBJ2-5 for the parts outside the CDR3, the full variable domain is KAGVTQTPRYLIKTRGQQVTLSCSPISGHRSVSWYQQTPGQGLQFLFEYFSETQRNKGNFPGRFSGRQFSNSRSEMNVSTLELGDSALYLCASSSGQEETQYFGPGTRLLVL.

V gene TRBV5-1 combines with J gene TRBJ1-3; D gene unclear. CDR1 and CDR2 (germline): SGHRS, YFSETQ. The CDR3 has 14 residues. The ends were cut back, 2 bases at V and 0 bases at J, with 6 bases in the middle. The CDR3 is CASSLIPSGNTIYF. For the CDR3, the DNA is TGCGCCAGCAGCTTAATTCCCTCTGGAAACACCATATATTTT.

The rearrangement uses TRBV16 and TRBJ2-4, with 12 bases aligning to TRBD2. V shed 2 bases and J 8 bases; nucleotides not matched to a gene: 4. CDR1 is KGHSY, CDR2 FQNENV, per germline. The CDR3 spans 15 residues. The CDR3 DNA follows: TGTGCCAGCAGCCAACAGACTAGCGGGAGTTACATTCAGTACTTC. It specifies CASSQQTSGSYIQYF. Full variable domain (outside the CDR3, taken from reference TRBV16 and TRBJ2-4): GEEVAQTPKHLVRGEGQKAKLYCAPIKGHSYVFWYQQVLKNEFKFLISFQNENVFDETGMPKERFSAKCLPNSPCSLEIQATKLEDSAVYFCASSQQTSGSYIQYFGAGTRLSVL.

The chain combines TRBV24-1 with TRBJ1-5; TRBD1 might be the D (5 bases). From germline, CDR1 is KGHDR and CDR2 SFDVKD. This CDR3 region has 16 residues. Trimming took 1 base from V and 3 from J, leaving 12 bases between them. In DNA, the CDR3 is TGTGCCACCAGTGATTTTGGTAAAGGGGCCAATCAGCCCCAGCATTTT. Translating gives CATSDFGKGANQPQHF.

The chain combines TRBV7-2 with TRBJ2-1, with TRBD2 matching over 7 bases. CDR3 size: 14 residues. The germline V gene encodes CDR1 SGHTA and CDR2 FQGNSA. V shed 3 bases, J shed 8 bases, and the junction held 7 bases outside the gene matches. The DNA of the CDR3 is TGTGCCAGCAGCTTCGGCGGGAGTAACTATGAGCAGTTCTTC. Its protein is CASSFGGSNYEQFF.

The rearrangement joins TRBV3-1 (or the pseudogene TRBV3-2) to TRBJ1-3, with D possibly TRBD1 on 5 matching bases. Germline V gene lookup returns CDR1 LGHDT and CDR2 YNNKEL (reference sequence). The CDR3 loop spans 14 amino acids. The V and J ends lost 4 bases and 2 bases respectively, with 9 bases between them. The CDR3 sequence is CASSPRDAGNTIYF. CDR3 nucleotide sequence: TGTGCCAGCAGCCCGCGGGACGCTGGAAACACCATATATTTT.

This clone appeared a single time. V is TRBV7-8 and J is TRBJ1-3; possibly TRBD1 for D (5 bases). Trimming pared 3 bases from V and 0 bases from J, leaving 18 bases between. The CDR3 extends over 18 amino acids. Per the germline V gene, CDR1 is SGHVS and CDR2 is FQNEAQ. The CDR3 DNA follows: TGTGCCAGCAGCTTCGGCGGCAGGGCGGGCTTCTCTGGAAACACCATATATTTT. Translating it yields CASSFGGRAGFSGNTIYF.

The rearrangement links TRBV5-1 to TRBJ1-1; 7 positions match TRBD1. The germline V gene has CDR1 SGHRS and CDR2 YFSETQ. The trim removed 2 bases at V and 3 bases at J, leaving 1 base unmatched. The CDR3 runs to 13 residues. The CDR3 is CASSLDRDTEAFF. CDR3 sequence (DNA): TGCGCCAGCAGCTTAGACAGGGACACTGAAGCTTTCTTT. The whole variable domain, filled in from reference TRBV5-1 and TRBJ1-1, reads KAGVTQTPRYLIKTRGQQVTLSCSPISGHRSVSWYQQTPGQGLQFLFEYFSETQRNKGNFPGRFSGRQFSNSRSEMNVSTLELGDSALYLCASSLDRDTEAFFGQGTRLTVV.

V gene TRBV18 combines with J gene TRBJ2-1; D is perhaps TRBD1 (6 bases). This CDR3 comprises 15 residues. V was trimmed by 3 bases and J by 7 bases, leaving 16 bases between them. CDR1 is KGHSH, CDR2 LQKENI, per germline. The CDR3 coding sequence is TGTGCCAGCTCACCCGGACAGATGATACGAAATGAGCAGTTCTTC. Translating gives CASSPGQMIRNEQFF.

This chain uses TRBV9 with TRBJ1-4; D remains ambiguous. The V end was cut by 3 bases, the J end by 0 bases, with 9 bases between. The germline CDR1 and CDR2 sequences are SGDLS and YYNGEE. This CDR3 has 15 residues. The CDR3 sequence is CASSASSATNEKLFF. Written as DNA, the CDR3 is TGTGCCAGCAGCGCTTCATCCGCAACTAATGAAAAACTGTTTTTT. Supplemented by reference TRBV9 and TRBJ1-4, the full variable domain reads DSGVTQTPKHLITATGQRVTLRCSPRSGDLSVYWYQQSLDQGLQFLIQYYNGEERAKGNILERFSAQQFPDLHSELNLSSLELGDSALYFCASSASSATNEKLFFGSGTQLSVL.

The chain joins TRBV6-5 to TRBJ1-4, with unresolved D. V was trimmed by 2 bases and J by 7 bases, leaving 5 bases between them. The CDR3 loop spans 12 amino acids. Germline V gives CDR1 MNHEY, CDR2 SVGAGI. In DNA form, the CDR3 reads TGTGCCAGCAGTTACCGGTTTGAAAAACTGTTTTTT. Translated: CASSYRFEKLFF.